This T cell receptor (beta chain) stems from a study of CD8+CD57+ T cells in acquired aplastic anemia. The study, taken as a whole, reports: With respect to CD8+ Simpson's diversity, patients and controls did not differ significantly.

In this sample, this clonotype turned up once. The antigen is not known. Both TCR beta VDJ combination and CDR3 sequence profiling were carried out. Genomic DNA was the template for this profiling. TCRdb processed the reads anew with MiXCR; each CDR3 protein has one entry. The sample has approximately 200,000 distinct CDR3 sequences; 64% are singletons. CDR1 and CDR2 from the germline V gene are SEHNR and FQNEAQ (reference sequence). CDR3 length: 14 amino acids. Trimming removed 1 base at V and 1 base at J, with 7 bases between. The clonotype was recovered from a human donor with severe aplastic anemia or a healthy control (not recorded which). The chain carries TRBV7-9 and TRBJ1-1; D is undetermined. Sequencing was carried out using sorted CD4+, CD8+, or CD8+CD57+ T cells (not recorded which) from PBMCs. The DNA of the CDR3 is TGTGCCAGCAGCTTAGTGGGGTCGAACACTGAAGCTTTCTTT. It translates to CASSLVGSNTEAFF.